Reported below is one T cell receptor beta chain. The clone's antigen remains unknown. No qualities accompany the bases; no much larger clone lies one base away. The CDR3 covers 14 residues, taking in both the cysteine and the phenylalanine. Left in the record is the CDR3 DNA by itself, 42 bases read in frame from the first base. V has 2 bases trimmed and J has 6 bases trimmed; junction bases matching no gene number 7. The germline V gene (reference sequence) gives CDR1 as MNHNY and CDR2 as SVGAGI. The data were obtained in a study of technical replicates of blood from several donors (dated by TCRdb to about 2017). Library generation was performed with the immunoSEQ multiplex PCR assay. The immuneACCESS repertoire file appears here via TCRdb, limited to in-frame rearrangements. These files lack a portion of the clones; in checked studies, under half of the deficit traces to unresolved V genes, and the cause of the others is not known. The table for this sample lists about 49,000 clones; 92% of them were counted only once. About 3.9% of the sample rests with the top ten.

The origin of this receptor is a human donor in good health. Some clones in this sample may be carry-over from other donors' samples. The sample consisted of PBMCs. The sequence links TRBV6-6 to TRBJ2-7; TRBD1 fits 7 bases in the junction. The CDR3 protein sequence reads: CASSYRDQGVEQYF. Read as DNA, the sequence is TGTGCCAGCAGTTACAGGGATCAGGGGGTCGAGCAGTACTTC.